This is a list of T cell receptor beta chains from one sample in a study of cytomegalovirus exposure and HLA in healthy donors. Sequenced by immunoSEQ multiplex PCR; TCRdb stores in-frame clones only, minus some. The sample has 90,000 to 100,000 clones; around 76% are singletons. The material sequenced was PBMCs. These receptors all come from a woman aged 55-69 years in good health and CMV-seropositive. The CDR3 runs from the conserved cysteine through the conserved F or W. The order of the fields is CDR3 length, J gene, clone size, D gene, V gene, CDR3 DNA, CDR3 protein. The D gene is left open where the match is weak. Clone size is given for some rows only: seen once, a few or many times, or a class if the clone is expanded.

14,TRBJ2-7,.,TRBD2,TRBV2,TGTGCCAGCAATATATGGCTAGCGGGAGGCGAGCAGTACTTC,CASNIWLAGGEQYF
12,TRBJ2-2,.,.,TRBV10-3,TGTGCCATCAGGGGGAGCACCGGGGAGCTGTTTTTT,CAIRGSTGELFF
15,TRBJ2-3,.,TRBD2,TRBV27,TGTGCCAGCAGTCTAGCGGGCCTATCCACAGATACGCAGTATTTT,CASSLAGLSTDTQYF
12,TRBJ2-7,.,.,TRBV18,TGTGCCAGCTCACCTTACTCCTACGAGCAGTACTTC,CASSPYSYEQYF
15,TRBJ1-3,.,.,TRBV19,TGTGCCAGTAGTATAGATTGGGGGCGTCGGAACACCATATATTTT,CASSIDWGRRNTIYF
15,TRBJ1-1,few,.,TRBV7-9,TGTGCCAGCAGCTCAGGTTTGAGGGGGAGAGCTGAAGCTTTCTTT,CASSSGLRGRAEAFF
19,TRBJ2-2,.,TRBD1,TRBV29-1,TGCAGCGTTTCTTCTGACAGGGGGCGATCCCTCGCCAGGTCCGGGGAGCTGTTTTTT,CSVSSDRGRSLARSGELFF
14,TRBJ1-1,few,TRBD1,TRBV2,TGTGCCAGCATCTCAGGGGGATGGGACACTGAAGCTTTCTTT,CASISGGWDTEAFF
16,TRBJ2-6,.,.,TRBV18,TGTGCCAGCCGCAGGACAGCTAACACTGGGGCCAACGTCCTGACTTTC,CASRRTANTGANVLTF
13,TRBJ2-3,.,.,TRBV27,.,CASSFGAGTPSYF
14,TRBJ1-3,.,.,TRBV14,TGTGCCAGCAGCCGTCAGTCCTCTGGAAACACCATATATTTT,CASSRQSSGNTIYF
17,TRBJ2-7,few,TRBD2,TRBV7-9,TGTGCCAGCAGCTTCGGCGGGGGATGGTATGTCTCCTACGAGCAGTACTTC,CASSFGGGWYVSYEQYF
12,TRBJ1-5,once,.,TRBV30,TGTGCCTGGAGTCGTTTGGGCCAGCCCCAGCATTTT,CAWSRLGQPQHF
15,TRBJ1-5,once,.,TRBV27,TGTGCCAGCAGTTTAGGCCTCTCTGGCAATCAGCCCCAGCATTTT,CASSLGLSGNQPQHF
14,TRBJ1-2,.,.,TRBV4-1,TGCGCCAGCAGCCGAAAGACAGAAAACTATGGCTACACCTTC,CASSRKTENYGYTF
13,TRBJ1-2,few,.,TRBV25-1,TGTGCCAGCAGTGACAGGGTGCACTATGGCTACACCTTC,CASSDRVHYGYTF
13,TRBJ1-5,.,TRBD1,TRBV11-2,TGTGCCAGCAGCCTAAAGGGGGCTCAGCCCCAGCATTTT,CASSLKGAQPQHF
12,TRBJ2-5,.,TRBD1,TRBV2,TGTGCCAGGGGGACAGGGGCCGAGACCCAGTACTTC,CARGTGAETQYF
14,TRBJ1-2,.,.,TRBV5-6,TGTGCCAGCAGACCACTCTCAGGGAACTATGGCTACACCTTC,CASRPLSGNYGYTF
16,TRBJ2-5,.,.,TRBV2,TGTGCCAGCAGTGGACCGGGACATGTGTACCAAGAGACCCAGTACTTC,CASSGPGHVYQETQYF
15,TRBJ2-2,.,TRBD1,TRBV10-1,TGCGCCAGCAGCCTGGGGACAGGGAACGTCGGGGAGCTGTTTTTT,CASSLGTGNVGELFF
15,TRBJ2-1,.,TRBD1,TRBV30,TGTGCCTGGACACAGGGGGTTGGGGGATACAATGAGCAGTTCTTC,CAWTQGVGGYNEQFF
16,TRBJ2-5,.,.,TRBV18,TGTGCCAGCTCACCACCGGTTAATAGCGGCAGGGGGGAGCAGTACTTC,CASSPPVNSGRGEQYF
13,TRBJ1-2,.,.,TRBV7-2,TGTGCCAGCAGCTTAGGGGGCGCCTATGGCTACACCTTC,CASSLGGAYGYTF
15,TRBJ1-5,.,.,TRBV4-1,TGCGCCAGCAGCCAAGATCCTGGCGGGTCAATGCCCCAGCATTTT,CASSQDPGGSMPQHF
14,TRBJ2-5,.,.,TRBV7-3,TGTGCCAGCAGCTCACAGGGGGGGGAAGAGACCCAGTACTTC,CASSSQGGEETQYF
15,TRBJ2-3,.,.,TRBV5-6,TGTGCCAGCAGCGGGGGGGGCGCGAGCACAGATACGCAGTATTTT,CASSGGGASTDTQYF
14,TRBJ2-3,.,.,TRBV7-9,TGTGCCAGCAGCCCCTGGTCAGACACAGATACGCAGTATTTT,CASSPWSDTDTQYF
15,TRBJ2-2,.,TRBD2,TRBV9,TGTGCCAGCAGCCAATATAGCGGGAGTGCCGGGGAGCTGTTTTTT,CASSQYSGSAGELFF
15,TRBJ2-3,.,.,TRBV5-1,TGCGCCAGCAGCTTGCGCGGGACCACCACAGATACGCAGTATTTT,CASSLRGTTTDTQYF
16,TRBJ2-1,.,.,TRBV9,TGTGCCAGCAGCGTATTAGGGGCGGGAACCTACAATGAGCAGTTCTTC,CASSVLGAGTYNEQFF
15,TRBJ2-2,.,.,TRBV19,TGTGCCAGTAGTCAATATGGACAGTACACCGGGGAGCTGTTTTTT,CASSQYGQYTGELFF